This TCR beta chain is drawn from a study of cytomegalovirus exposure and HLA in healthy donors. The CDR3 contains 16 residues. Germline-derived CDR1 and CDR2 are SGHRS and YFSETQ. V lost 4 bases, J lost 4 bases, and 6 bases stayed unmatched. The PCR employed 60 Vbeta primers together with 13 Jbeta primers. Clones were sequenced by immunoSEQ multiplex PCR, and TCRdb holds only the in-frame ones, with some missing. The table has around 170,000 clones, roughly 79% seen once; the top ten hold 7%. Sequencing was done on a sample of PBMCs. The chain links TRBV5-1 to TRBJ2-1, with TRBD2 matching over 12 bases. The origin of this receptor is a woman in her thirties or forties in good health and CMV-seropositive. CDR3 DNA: TGCGCCAGCAGCCTACCGGGACTAGCGGGTTACAATGAGCAGTTCTTC. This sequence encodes CASSLPGLAGYNEQFF.